The 13 T cell receptor beta chains below come from one sample, sequenced in a study of CD4 T cells in relation to SARS-CoV-2 and coronaviruses (TCRdb year 2021). The protocol used for the library was the immunoSEQ multiplex PCR assay. Drawn from immuneACCESS, this table holds only the in-frame rearrangements with V and J called that TCRdb kept. Clones are partly lost; checked studies trace under half to an unresolved V gene and leave the rest unexplained. The sample table records fewer than 25,000 clones; less than 75% of these occur just once. The ten largest make up around 17% of the sample. CD4+ T cells from unexposed donors were collected before the COVID-19 pandemic (2011-2018). The EasySep CD4+ T cell isolation kit was used to isolate CD4+ T cells once the cultures had run for roughly 11 days. Their cognate antigens are unknown. Sequenced: CD4+ T cells from PBMCs, cultured in vitro. The receptor set was obtained from a human donor in good health.

The V call is TRBV19, the J call TRBJ2-1; 9 bases map to TRBD2. After removal of 5 bases from V and 2 bases from J, the junction contained 13 bases not matched to a gene. Germline CDR1 is LNHDA and CDR2 is SQIVND (reference sequence). This CDR3 is built from 18 residues. The DNA for the CDR3 is TGTGCCAGTAGTTCTCATAGCGGGAGCGTACCCGCCTACAATGAGCAGTTCTTC. Encoded protein: CASSSHSGSVPAYNEQFF.

V and J are TRBV12-3 or TRBV12-4 and TRBJ1-5; D uncertain. This CDR3 spans 13 amino acids. V was pared by 7 bases and J by 6 bases, with 13 bases between. The CDR3 sequence is CASKAGSGQPQHF. Here the CDR3 DNA reads TGTGCCAGCAAGGCGGGATCTGGTCAGCCCCAGCATTTT.

The chain recombines TRBV29-1 with TRBJ1-3; D perhaps matches TRBD1 (5 bases). The germline V gene encodes CDR1 SQVTM and CDR2 ANQGSEA. The CDR3 is made up of 15 amino acids. V dropped 4 bases and J dropped 0 bases, with 13 bases sitting between them. The CDR3 sequence is CSVVAGMSSGNTIYF. DNA of the CDR3: TGCAGCGTTGTTGCAGGGATGAGCTCTGGAAACACCATATATTTT.

CDR3 in amino acids: CASSLVLAGATDTQYF. The DNA of the CDR3 is TGTGCCAGCAGCTTGGTCCTAGCGGGGGCCACAGATACGCAGTATTTT. This chain links TRBV11-2 with TRBJ2-3, with 10 bases lining up with TRBD2. Germline assignment: CDR1 SGHAT and CDR2 FQNNGV. This CDR3 region has 16 residues. Unmatched junction bases numbered 5, after V lost 3 bases and J lost 2 bases.

The chain couples TRBV5-6 to TRBJ1-1; TRBD1 agrees at 9 bases. The CDR3 runs to 16 residues. The V gene end was trimmed by 4 bases and the J gene end by 1 base; junction bases not matched to a gene: 8. The germline V gene encodes CDR1 SGHDT and CDR2 YYEEEE. The CDR3 loop is CASSQTGGWSNTEAFF. CDR3 sequence (DNA): TGTGCCAGCAGCCAAACAGGGGGCTGGTCGAACACTGAAGCTTTCTTT.

V usage is TRBV7-2 and J usage is TRBJ2-3, with TRBD2 matching 11 bases. CDR1 SGHTA and CDR2 FQGNSA come from the germline V gene. The CDR3 totals 16 residues. The V gene end was trimmed by 5 bases and the J gene end by 7 bases; junction bases not matched to a gene: 11. CDR3 bases: TGTGCCAGCAGCCCCGGGACTAGCGGCGCTCTTCATACGCAGTATTTT. This sequence encodes CASSPGTSGALHTQYF.

V gene TRBV19 combines with J gene TRBJ2-2; 7 bases match TRBD2. With 5 bases clipped from V and 3 bases from J, the junction kept 6 bases outside the gene matches. In germline, CDR1 is LNHDA, CDR2 SQIVND (reference sequence). The CDR3 is made up of 15 amino acids. This CDR3 is CASSRGRSDTGELFF. For the CDR3, the DNA is TGTGCCAGTAGTCGCGGGAGATCGGACACCGGGGAGCTGTTTTTT.

The chain recombines TRBV6-5 with TRBJ2-7; 12 bases are shared with TRBD2. The CDR3 contains 16 residues. The germline gives CDR1 MNHEY, CDR2 SVGAGI. After removal of 0 bases from V and 3 bases from J, the junction contained 3 bases not matched to a gene. CDR3 region: CASSYSRTSGIYEQYF. The CDR3 DNA reads as TGTGCCAGCAGTTACTCCCGGACTAGCGGGATCTACGAGCAGTACTTC.

The chain links TRBV7-4 to TRBJ2-7; TRBD2 matches at 7 bases. V dropped 5 bases and J dropped 1; count of bases not matched to a gene: 11. Germline assignment: CDR1 SGHVT and CDR2 SQSDAQ. The CDR3 loop spans 16 amino acids. This CDR3 reads CASSPPGGPQSYEQYF. DNA for the CDR3: TGTGCCAGCAGCCCCCCGGGAGGCCCACAATCCTACGAGCAGTACTTC.

This clone has just a few counts. The genes are TRBV3-1 (or the pseudogene TRBV3-2) and TRBJ2-7; D possibly corresponds to TRBD1 (6 bases). The germline gives CDR1 LGHDT, CDR2 YNNKEL (reference sequence). The CDR3 is made up of 13 amino acids. The V end was cut by 2 bases, the J end by 5 bases, with 10 bases between. CDR3 sequence (DNA): TGTGCCAGCAGCCAACAAGACAGGAACGAGCAGTACTTC. This codes for CASSQQDRNEQYF.

This clone was picked up one time. J is TRBJ2-3 and V is TRBV29-1, with D unresolved. The CDR3 length is 15 residues. Germline V CDR1 and CDR2: SQVTM, ANQGSEA. V lost 6 bases and J lost 3, with 19 bases in between. CDR3 protein: CSVRRSSLGTDTQYF. The CDR3 region has the DNA TGCAGCGTGAGACGAAGCAGCCTTGGGACAGATACGCAGTATTTT.

The chain carries TRBV11-2 and TRBJ2-1, with a weak D call TRBD2 (6 bases). Looked up from germline, CDR1 is SGHAT and CDR2 is FQNNGV. V dropped 7 bases and J dropped 7 bases, with 20 bases sitting between them. This CDR3 has 15 residues. The CDR3 nucleotides are TGTGCCAGCACCTTGGGACTTGCAAGGAGGAATGAGCAGTTCTTC. This sequence encodes CASTLGLARRNEQFF.

This clone was found a few times. The chain combines TRBV5-6 with TRBJ1-2, with D hard to call. The ends were cut back, 4 bases at V and 4 bases at J, with 17 bases in the middle. Germline CDR1 SGHDT, CDR2 YYEEEE. This CDR3 has 15 amino acids. The CDR3 reads CASSPGWLGFYGYTF. CDR3 in DNA: TGTGCCAGCAGCCCGGGTTGGTTGGGATTCTATGGCTACACCTTC.